This TCR beta chain was identified during a study of blood T cells in healthy people across ages. Trimming left V 8 bases short and J 10 bases short, with 13 bases between. CDR3 length equals 11 residues. The V gene's germline CDR1 is MNHEY and CDR2 SVGAGI. This clonotype appeared a few times. Its target is unknown. Study conclusions and caveats: While age rose, TCR beta diversity per million T cells dropped in a roughly linear way.

Primers used in a second PCR of roughly 7 to 12 cycles were a sample-barcoded 5' primer and a J-beta primer mix. The template-switch adaptor, which had 12 random nucleotides, put a tag on each cDNA molecule. Every individual sample yielded 2.5 million or more paired-end reads (each containing CDR3). TCRdb re-derived calls from the 5' RACE reads in MiXCR, one entry per CDR3 protein. The sample has 800,000 to 1,300,000 distinct CDR3 sequences, about 25% seen once; the top ten hold 0.65% to 0.95%. These records were also assigned to another study, of T cells of mothers and their children. Per that paper: Donation involved a few healthy Caucasian mothers and the six children that they had.

The sequenced sample was blood. This TCR was recovered from a girl aged 2 to 9 in good health. The chain is built from TRBV6-5 and TRBJ2-3; D remains unclear. This chain's CDR3 is CASGSGPAQYF. In DNA form, the CDR3 reads TGTGCCAGCGGTTCGGGTCCTGCGCAGTATTTT.